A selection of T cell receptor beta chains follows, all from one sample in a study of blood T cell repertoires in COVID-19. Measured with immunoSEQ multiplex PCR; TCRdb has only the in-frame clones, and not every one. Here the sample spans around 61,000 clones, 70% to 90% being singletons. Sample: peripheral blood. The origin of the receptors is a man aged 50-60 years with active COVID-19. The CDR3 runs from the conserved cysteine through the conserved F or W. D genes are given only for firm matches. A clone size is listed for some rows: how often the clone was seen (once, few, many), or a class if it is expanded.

TGCGCCAGCAGCCCACCCCGGGGGGGCAACACAGATACGCAGTATTTT CASSPPRGGNTDTQYF TRBD2 TRBJ2-3 . TRBV5-1
TGCGCCAGCAGCTTGCGCCTAGATGGGGAGACCCAGTACTTC CASSLRLDGETQYF . TRBJ2-5 . TRBV5-1
TGTGCCAGCAATACCGGGACTAGCAATACGCAGTATTTT CASNTGTSNTQYF TRBD2 TRBJ2-3 . TRBV3-1/TRBV3-2
TGTGCCAGCAGCCCGGGACTGATGCGGGGGGAGCAGTACTTC CASSPGLMRGEQYF TRBD2 TRBJ2-7 . TRBV7-2
TGCAGCGTTGGGGACAGGGACCCTGGGAATGGCTACACCTTC CSVGDRDPGNGYTF TRBD1 TRBJ1-2 . TRBV29-1
TGTGCCAGCAGTGACTCGAGGACTGGATCCTACAATGAGCAGTTCTTC CASSDSRTGSYNEQFF . TRBJ2-1 . TRBV6-4
TGTGCCAGCTCACCACCCACAGGAAACTCTGGAAACACCATATATTTT CASSPPTGNSGNTIYF . TRBJ1-3 . TRBV18
TGTGCCAGCAGCTCGAGACTAGCGGGAAGCACAGATACGCAGTATTTT CASSSRLAGSTDTQYF TRBD2 TRBJ2-3 once TRBV5-6
TGCGCCAGCAGCCGCCTACCGGGACAGGGCGAAGATTCACCCCTCCACTTT CASSRLPGQGEDSPLHF TRBD1 TRBJ1-6 . TRBV4-1
TGTGCCAGCAGCCATCGGCCGCGGAGGAAACAAGAGACCCAGTACTTC CASSHRPRRKQETQYF . TRBJ2-5 . TRBV4-2
TGTGCCAGCAGTCCACAGGGTTATGGCTACACCTTC CASSPQGYGYTF . TRBJ1-2 . TRBV12-3/TRBV12-4
TGCGCCAGCAGCGAACTAGCGGGGGCCAATGAGCAGTTCTTC CASSELAGANEQFF TRBD2 TRBJ2-1 . TRBV5-1
TGTGCCAGCACCGCACAGGGGGCCGGTGGCTACACCTTC CASTAQGAGGYTF TRBD1 TRBJ1-2 . TRBV12-3/TRBV12-4
TGTGCCAGCAGCCTCGACAGCTCTGGGGCCAACGTCCTGACTTTC CASSLDSSGANVLTF . TRBJ2-6 . TRBV7-3
TGTGCCAGCAGTTCCGGGACAGGGAGCAATCAGCCCCAGCATTTT CASSSGTGSNQPQHF TRBD1 TRBJ1-5 . TRBV27
TGTGCCAGCAGTGATCGGGGTAGGGCTTTCTTT CASSDRGRAFF . TRBJ1-1 . TRBV25-1
TGTGCCAGTAGTTTCTCGACAGCCAGCATAACTAATGAAAAACTGTTTTTT CASSFSTASITNEKLFF . TRBJ1-4 . TRBV19
TGTGCCAGCAGCCGATCCCGACAGGGTTTCAACGACGAGCAGTACTTC CASSRSRQGFNDEQYF TRBD1 TRBJ2-7 . TRBV5-4
TGTGCCAGCAGCCCCGAGGGCTCCGGGGAGACCCAGTACTTC CASSPEGSGETQYF . TRBJ2-5 . TRBV6-2/TRBV6-3
TGCGCCAGCAGAAACCCGACAACAGAGACCCAGTACTTC CASRNPTTETQYF . TRBJ2-5 . TRBV5-1
TGTGCCAGCAGCTCACCATATAGGGGAGGGGGCACTGAAGCTTTCTTT CASSSPYRGGGTEAFF . TRBJ1-1 . TRBV28
TGCGCCAGCCTCCTGGCCCACGGGAGTACAGATACGCAGTATTTT CASLLAHGSTDTQYF . TRBJ2-3 . TRBV4-1
TGTGCCAGTAGCTACTCGACAGGGCGCGTAGGGGGAAACACCATATATTTT CASSYSTGRVGGNTIYF TRBD1 TRBJ1-3 medium-sized TRBV19
TGCAGCGTTGTAAGGGGGGGCACTGAAGCTTTCTTT CSVVRGGTEAFF . TRBJ1-1 . TRBV29-1
TGTGCCAGCAGTTGGAGCTGGGACAGGGCTAGTCAGCCCCAGCATTTT CASSWSWDRASQPQHF TRBD1 TRBJ1-5 . TRBV28